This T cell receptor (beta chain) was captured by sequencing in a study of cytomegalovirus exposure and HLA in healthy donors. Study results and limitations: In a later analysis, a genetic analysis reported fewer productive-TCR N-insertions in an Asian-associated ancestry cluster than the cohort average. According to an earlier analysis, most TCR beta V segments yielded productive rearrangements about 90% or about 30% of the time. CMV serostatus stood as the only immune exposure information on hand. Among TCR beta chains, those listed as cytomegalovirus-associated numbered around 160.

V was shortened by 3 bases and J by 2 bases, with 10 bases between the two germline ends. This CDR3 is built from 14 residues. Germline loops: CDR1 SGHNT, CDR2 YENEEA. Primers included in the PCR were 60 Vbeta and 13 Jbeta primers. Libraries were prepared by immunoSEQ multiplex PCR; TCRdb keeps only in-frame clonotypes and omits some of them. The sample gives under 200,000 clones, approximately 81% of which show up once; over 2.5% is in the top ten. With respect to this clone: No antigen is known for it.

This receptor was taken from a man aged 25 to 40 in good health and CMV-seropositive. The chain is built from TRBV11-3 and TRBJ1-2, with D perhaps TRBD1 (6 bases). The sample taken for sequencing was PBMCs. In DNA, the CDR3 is TGTGCCAGCAGCTTCCAACAGGGCAACTATGGCTACACCTTC. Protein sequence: CASSFQQGNYGYTF.